A selection of T cell receptor beta chains follows, all from one sample in a study of technical replicates of blood from a handful of donors. TCRdb's table, derived via immunoSEQ multiplex PCR, lists solely in-frame clones and lacks some. The sample consists of just over 95,000 clones, approximately 94% of them appearing once. Source material: T cells isolated from PBMCs. These receptor sequences come from a human donor in good health. Both conserved end residues are part of each CDR3. The D gene is left open where the match is weak. Part of the rows lack a size; the others show once, few, many or a class for expanded clones.

- | TRBJ2-7 | - | TRBV6-5 | TGTGCCAGCAGTTACGTTACAGGGTGGAGGTACGAGCAGTACTTC | CASSYVTGWRYEQYF
- | TRBJ2-7 | - | TRBV7-8 | TGTGCCAGCAGCCACAGGATTCCCTACGAGCAGTACTTC | CASSHRIPYEQYF
- | TRBJ2-7 | TRBD2 | TRBV28 | TGTGCCAGCTGCCTAGCGGGAGCGTACGAGCAGTACTTC | CASCLAGAYEQYF
- | TRBJ2-3 | - | TRBV10-3 | TGTGCCATCAGTGGAGGACAGTCAACAGATACGCAGTATTTT | CAISGGQSTDTQYF
- | TRBJ2-2 | - | TRBV9 | TGTGCCAGCAGCGTGGCTACCGGGAGCACGCACGGAGAGCTGTTTTTT | CASSVATGSTHGELFF
- | TRBJ1-2 | TRBD1 | TRBV11-2 | TGTGCCAGCAGTGGACAGGCAACTAACTATGGCTACACCTTC | CASSGQATNYGYTF
- | TRBJ2-1 | - | TRBV6-5 | TGTGCCAGCCGACTTCTAGGCTTGGGCAATGAGCAGTTCTTC | CASRLLGLGNEQFF
- | TRBJ2-1 | TRBD2 | TRBV7-8 | TGTGCCAGCAGCTTAAAACTAGCGGGAGGTCAGCACAATGAGCAGTTCTTC | CASSLKLAGGQHNEQFF
- | TRBJ1-5 | TRBD1 | TRBV19 | TGTGCCAGTAGAGAAATCGGGACAGTCATTAGCAATCAGCCCCAGCATTTT | CASREIGTVISNQPQHF
- | TRBJ2-1 | TRBD1 | TRBV2 | TGTGCCAGCGGGGGACAGGGGCAGTTCTTC | CASGGQGQFF
- | TRBJ1-5 | - | TRBV7-8 | TGTGCCAGCCGACAGGACAATCAGCCCCAGCATTTT | CASRQDNQPQHF
- | TRBJ2-1 | TRBD2 | TRBV2 | TGTGCCAGCAGTGGCTCGGGTAGCGGGAGTCTGAATGAGCAGTTCTTC | CASSGSGSGSLNEQFF
once | TRBJ2-3 | TRBD2 | TRBV30 | TGTGCCTGGGGACTAGCATCGGCAGATACGCAGTATTTT | CAWGLASADTQYF
- | TRBJ1-1 | - | TRBV18 | TGTGCCAGCTCACACGGAGAGAACACTGAAGCTTTCTTT | CASSHGENTEAFF
- | TRBJ2-5 | - | TRBV7-9 | TGTGCCAGCAGCTTAGAAGGGGGTCGGGAGACCCAGTACTTC | CASSLEGGRETQYF
- | TRBJ2-7 | TRBD2 | TRBV6-6 | TGTGCCAGCAGTACCCCGGGACTAGCTTACGAGCAGTACTTC | CASSTPGLAYEQYF